Listed here are 30 T cell receptor beta chains from one sample, sequenced in a study of shared clonotypes between healthy human individuals. Measured with immunoSEQ multiplex PCR; TCRdb has only the in-frame clones, and not every one. Found here are a few million clones, approximately 90% of them singletons; the top ten hold roughly 0.14%. The sample was naive CD4+ T cells sorted from blood. The subset was: CD45RA+ positively selected. These receptor sequences come from a man aged 18 to 30 in good health.

As for this clone: Other nucleotide sequences from this sample produce the same CDR3. The chain joins TRBV30 to TRBJ1-5; 9 bases are a match to TRBD1. The germline gives CDR1 GTSNPN, CDR2 SVGIG (reference sequence). Trimming at V came to 0 bases and at J to 4 bases, leaving 4 bases not matched to a gene. The CDR3 contains 15 residues. The CDR3 loop is CAWSVLGTGNQPQHF. For the CDR3, the DNA is TGTGCCTGGAGTGTACTCGGGACAGGGAATCAGCCCCAGCATTTT.

The chain's CDR3 is CSVAPRAAGVLFNEQFF. As DNA, the CDR3 is TGCAGCGTGGCCCCCCGGGCAGCGGGAGTACTCTTCAATGAGCAGTTCTTC. J is TRBJ2-1 and V is TRBV29-1, with 8 bases matching TRBD2. V dropped 6 bases and J dropped 6; count of bases not matched to a gene: 19. The CDR3 consists of 17 residues. In germline, CDR1 is SQVTM, CDR2 ANQGSEA.

This clone was observed once. Other DNA sequences from this sample encode an identical CDR3 as well. The genes are TRBV6-5 and TRBJ2-3; 12 bases are shared with TRBD2. This CDR3 comprises 15 residues. The ends lost 6 bases at V and 1 base at J; junction bases unmatched: 2. CDR1 and CDR2 (germline): MNHEY, SVGAGI. CDR3 sequence reads: CASSWTSGGTDTQYF. DNA of the CDR3: TGTGCCAGCAGCTGGACTAGCGGGGGCACAGATACGCAGTATTTT.

The rearrangement links TRBV5-6 to TRBJ2-7; D remains ambiguous. The CDR3 covers 12 residues. The germline V gene has CDR1 SGHDT and CDR2 YYEEEE. With 0 bases removed from V and 5 bases from J, the gap between germline ends came to 6 bases. The CDR3 loop reads CASSLAYNEQYF. The DNA of the CDR3 is TGTGCCAGCAGCTTGGCATACAACGAGCAGTACTTC.

V is TRBV28 and J is TRBJ2-7, with 7 bases matching TRBD2. The junction had 9 bases not matched to a gene; V was cut back by 5 bases and J by 2 bases. CDR3 length: 15 residues. Germline CDR1 MDHEN, CDR2 SYDVKM. The DNA of the CDR3 is TGTGCCAGCAGTAATAGCGGGCTTCTTACCTACGAGCAGTACTTC. As protein: CASSNSGLLTYEQYF. Together with reference TRBV28 and TRBJ2-7, the CDR3 gives the full variable domain: DVKVTQSSRYLVKRTGEKVFLECVQDMDHENMFWYRQDPGLGLRLIYFSYDVKMKEKGDIPEGYSVSREKKERFSLILESASTNQTSMYLCASSNSGLLTYEQYFGPGTRLTVT.

V usage is TRBV9 and J usage is TRBJ2-1; weak D call: TRBD2 (5 bases). Germline lookup yields CDR1 SGDLS and CDR2 YYNGEE. Trimming removed 2 bases at V and 0 bases at J, with 9 bases between. The CDR3 is made up of 15 amino acids. The CDR3 DNA follows: TGTGCCAGCAGCGTCAGCGGCTTCTCCTACAATGAGCAGTTCTTC. This encodes CASSVSGFSYNEQFF.

This rearrangement joins TRBV19 to TRBJ1-4; D call uncertain. CDR3 length: 14 amino acids. The V end was cut by 3 bases, the J end by 0 bases, with 5 bases between. Germline CDR1 reads LNHDA; CDR2 reads SQIVND (reference sequence). The CDR3 sequence: CASSIPATNEKLFF. The CDR3 nucleotides are TGTGCCAGTAGTATTCCTGCAACTAATGAAAAACTGTTTTTT.

The genes are TRBV6-1 and TRBJ2-7, with D possibly called TRBD1 or TRBD2 (6 bases each). Germline V gene data show CDR1 as MNHNS and CDR2 as SASEGT. The CDR3 runs to 15 residues. Between the trimmed V and J ends, which lost 7 bases and 4 bases, there was a span of 20 bases. This CDR3 is CASTRVEGGGYEQYF. Written as DNA, the CDR3 is TGTGCCAGCACCCGAGTCGAGGGGGGCGGTTACGAGCAGTACTTC.

The rearrangement uses TRBV7-2 and TRBJ2-4; D may be TRBD1 (6 bases). The germline gives CDR1 SGHTA, CDR2 FQGNSA. The V gene lost 0 bases and the J gene lost 1 base, with 13 bases spanning the gap. CDR3 length equals 17 residues. The CDR3 sequence is CASSLASTGNAKNIQYF. The CDR3 DNA reads as TGTGCCAGCAGCTTAGCGAGTACAGGGAATGCCAAAAACATTCAGTACTTC.

This chain links TRBV10-2 with TRBJ1-3; D gene unclear. Looked up from germline, CDR1 is WSHSY and CDR2 is SAAADI. This CDR3 is 15 amino acids long. The V end lost 0 bases, the J end lost 6 bases, and 12 bases lay between the germline ends. DNA for the CDR3: TGCGCCAGCAGTGAGTCGCGGAGCTTTGTAAACACCATATATTTT. Protein sequence: CASSESRSFVNTIYF.

On this clone itself: Other nucleotide sequences from this sample produce the same CDR3. The rearrangement uses TRBV28 and TRBJ2-7; 11 positions agree with TRBD1. Losses at the gene ends were 8 bases for V and 5 bases for J; bases not matched to a gene: 2. CDR1 and CDR2 from the germline V gene are MDHEN and SYDVKM. This CDR3 has 12 residues. The CDR3 sequence is CASRTGGHEQYF. The CDR3 nucleotides are TGTGCCAGCCGGACAGGGGGCCACGAGCAGTACTTC.

V and J are TRBV25-1 and TRBJ2-5, with D perhaps TRBD1 or TRBD2 (5 bases each). This CDR3 region has 15 residues. The germline gives CDR1 MGHDK, CDR2 SYGVNS. The V and J ends lost 9 bases and 1 base respectively, with 18 bases between them. The CDR3: CASSAVLGVQETQYF. In nucleotides, the CDR3 is TGTGCCAGTAGCGCTGTGCTAGGGGTCCAAGAGACCCAGTACTTC.

Notes on this clone: The identical CDR3 is also encoded by other nucleotide sequences in the sample. This chain uses TRBV5-1 with TRBJ1-5; 7 nucleotides align to TRBD1. The germline gives CDR1 SGHRS, CDR2 YFSETQ. With 3 bases clipped from V and 7 bases from J, the junction kept 7 bases outside the gene matches. CDR3 length: 14 residues. DNA for the CDR3: TGCGCCAGCAGCTCTGGGGACAGTAACCAGCCCCAGCATTTT. Translated: CASSSGDSNQPQHF.

V and J are TRBV5-1 and TRBJ2-5, with unresolved D. Germline V CDR1 and CDR2: SGHRS, YFSETQ. The CDR3 runs to 14 residues. V lost 0 bases and J 5 bases, leaving 11 bases between the germline ends. The CDR3 reads CASSLDPVGETQYF. The CDR3 nucleotides are TGCGCCAGCAGCTTGGATCCCGTGGGGGAGACCCAGTACTTC.

This clone appeared a single time. The chain links TRBV5-1 to TRBJ1-1; 9 nucleotides match TRBD1. In germline, CDR1 is SGHRS, CDR2 YFSETQ. V shed 4 bases and J 0 bases; nucleotides not matched to a gene: 7. This CDR3 spans 16 amino acids. The CDR3 DNA reads TGCGCCAGCAGCCCGGGGACAGGGCTCATGAACACTGAAGCTTTCTTT. Its protein product is CASSPGTGLMNTEAFF.

As for this clone: At one end the junction does not follow the germline gene, possibly because of a read error. Other nucleotide sequences in the sample specify the same CDR3. The rearrangement joins TRBV2 to TRBJ2-7; 12 bases match TRBD2. The CDR3 length is 14 residues. CDR1 and CDR2 (germline): SNHLY, FYNNEI. The CDR3 loop is CASQRTSGAREQYF. The CDR3 coding sequence is TGCGCCAGCCAGAGGACTAGCGGGGCCCGCGAGCAGTACTTC.

The V call is TRBV25-1, the J call TRBJ1-1; D is undetermined. V lost 10 bases and J 1 base, leaving 7 bases between the germline ends. The germline gives CDR1 MGHDK, CDR2 SYGVNS. The CDR3 consists of 11 residues. The DNA for the CDR3 is TGTGCCACAGGTCAGAACACTGAAGCTTTCTTT. Translating it yields CATGQNTEAFF.

The chain joins TRBV5-1 to TRBJ1-2; 8 bases fit TRBD1. This CDR3 is built from 15 residues. In germline, CDR1 is SGHRS, CDR2 YFSETQ. V shed 3 bases and J 6 bases; nucleotides not matched to a gene: 10. The CDR3 sequence is CASSWKFETGDGYTF. CDR3 DNA sequence: TGCGCCAGCAGCTGGAAATTCGAGACAGGGGATGGCTACACCTTC.

The chain combines TRBV6-1 with TRBJ2-7; a weak D match, TRBD1 (5 bases). Germline lookup yields CDR1 MNHNS and CDR2 SASEGT. Trimming stripped 8 bases from V and 5 bases from J, with 16 bases between. This CDR3 is 13 amino acids long. The CDR3 bases are TGTGCCAGCGTTGGGGCCCTAAGGGACGAGCAGTACTTC. Translation: CASVGALRDEQYF.

As for this clone: The sample carries other DNA sequences with the same CDR3. The chain has TRBV10-3 and TRBJ1-3; no reliable D call. Germline CDR1 ENHRY, CDR2 SYGVKD. Trimming took 0 bases from V and 3 from J, leaving 6 bases between them. The length of the CDR3 is 14 residues. The CDR3 is CAISESASGNTIYF. DNA of the CDR3: TGTGCCATCAGTGAGTCAGCAAGTGGAAACACCATATATTTT.

The genes are TRBV4-1 and TRBJ1-3, with D unclear. V was shortened by 0 bases and J by 8 bases, with 17 bases between the two germline ends. This CDR3 is 16 amino acids long. Germline lookup yields CDR1 MGHRA and CDR2 YSYEKL. The CDR3 DNA sequence: TGCGCCAGCAGCCAAGAGTCATCCCTGCGGACTGACACCATATATTTT. Amino acids: CASSQESSLRTDTIYF.

The rearrangement joins TRBV29-1 to TRBJ2-2, with TRBD2 matching 8 bases. The CDR3 spans 15 residues. The trim removed 6 bases at V and 4 bases at J, leaving 10 bases unmatched. CDR1 and CDR2 (germline): SQVTM, ANQGSEA. The DNA for the CDR3 is TGCAGCGTCCGCGGGGGGCGGAGGGGCACCGGGGAGCTGTTTTTT. Amino acids: CSVRGGRRGTGELFF.

The chain employs TRBV6-5 and TRBJ2-7; D unresolved. CDR3 size: 12 residues. Trimming removed 8 bases from V and 3 bases from J, with 11 bases in between. Germline V gene sequence: CDR1 MNHEY, CDR2 SVGAGI. The CDR3 DNA is TGTGCCAGCGGTCGGACGAACTACGAGCAGTACTTC. It codes for CASGRTNYEQYF.

Concerning this clone itself: Other DNA sequences in the same sample also yield this CDR3. This sequence joins TRBV9 and TRBJ2-3; D might be TRBD1 (6 bases). The V end lost 0 bases, the J end lost 6 bases, and 11 bases lay between the germline ends. Germline assignment: CDR1 SGDLS and CDR2 YYNGEE. There are 14 residues in the CDR3. CDR3 DNA sequence: TGTGCCAGCAGCGTAGAAGGGGGAAGGGATACGCAGTATTTT. Residues: CASSVEGGRDTQYF.

The chain has TRBV5-3 and TRBJ1-6; TRBD1 aligns across 11 bases. TRBV5-3 is identified as an open reading frame with a role that is uncertain. The V and J ends lost 3 bases and 10 bases, in that order; junction bases with no gene match: 3. The CDR3 totals 14 residues. DNA for the CDR3: TGTGCCAGAAGCTGGACAGGGGGCGGATCACCCCTCCACTTT. Translated, it gives CARSWTGGGSPLHF.

Only one count was recorded for this clone. The chain combines TRBV30 with TRBJ1-2; no clear D gene. Trimming took 3 bases from V and 2 from J, leaving 10 bases between them. The CDR3 contains 13 residues. Germline-derived CDR1 and CDR2 are GTSNPN and SVGIG (reference sequence). The CDR3 DNA reads TGTGCCTGGAGCGCCCCGCCAAACTATGGCTACACCTTC. Protein sequence: CAWSAPPNYGYTF.

This clone was picked up a small number of times. The genes are TRBV2 and TRBJ1-6, with unresolved D. Trimming took off 10 bases at V and 8 bases at J, with 18 bases between the two ends. Germline V gives CDR1 SNHLY, CDR2 FYNNEI. This CDR3 comprises 14 residues. The CDR3 DNA is TGTGCCACCCAACGGAGTCTAATTTATTCACCCCTCCACTTT. Amino acids: CATQRSLIYSPLHF.

This clone showed up just once. The chain carries TRBV19 and TRBJ2-3; the D gene could be TRBD1 or TRBD2 (5 bases each). The germline CDR1 and CDR2 sequences are LNHDA and SQIVND (reference sequence). This CDR3 is 12 amino acids long. The germline V and J ends were trimmed by 9 bases and 7 bases, with 14 bases remaining between them. Here the CDR3 reads CASGDVPYTQYF. As DNA, the CDR3 is TGTGCCAGCGGGGACGTACCATATACGCAGTATTTT.

V gene TRBV18 combines with J gene TRBJ1-2; D not certain. The CDR3 sequence is 13 residues long. V was clipped by 2 bases and J by 7 bases, with 11 bases between them. CDR1 KGHSH and CDR2 LQKENI come from the germline V gene. The CDR3 reads CASSPSEEVGYTF. Written as DNA, the CDR3 is TGTGCCAGCTCACCAAGCGAGGAGGTTGGCTACACCTTC.

V gene TRBV6-1 combines with J gene TRBJ2-4; a possible D gene is TRBD2 (5 bases). The germline gives CDR1 MNHNS, CDR2 SASEGT. Trimming pared 6 bases from V and 0 bases from J, leaving 12 bases between. The CDR3 extends over 15 amino acids. CDR3 DNA: TGTGCCAGCAGGGGAGACTCCCTAGCCAAAAACATTCAGTACTTC. This sequence encodes CASRGDSLAKNIQYF.